This TCR beta chain came from a study of technical replicates of blood from a handful of donors. The ends lost 2 bases at V and 8 bases at J; junction bases unmatched: 4. Germline values: CDR1 SGHTA, CDR2 FQGNSA. The CDR3 is 15 amino acids. This clone was seen only once. This table comes from immunoSEQ multiplex PCR, and its TCRdb copy is limited to in-frame clones, with some not included. The profile shows around 58,000 clones, around 87% of them singletons. This sequence was found in a human donor in good health. Some clones in this sample may be carry-over from other donors' samples. Input material: PBMCs. The V and J genes are TRBV7-2 and TRBJ1-4; TRBD1 matches 11 bases. The DNA for the CDR3 is TGTGCCAGCAGCTTACCGGGACAGGGGGAAGAAAAACTGTTTTTT. As protein: CASSLPGQGEEKLFF.